Listed below are T cell receptor beta chains from one sample, sequenced in a study of T-cell memory formation after mild COVID-19. In TCRdb, the 5' RACE reads were re-called with MiXCR into one record per CDR3 protein. The table has 150,000 to 200,000 distinct CDR3 sequences, roughly 30% seen once. The specimen was PBMCs or a T cell subset sorted from them (not recorded which). The origin of the receptors is an adult woman who had mild COVID-19 (a few samples of this study predate the infection). Cell type and time point are not known. CDR3s include the opening cysteine and the closing phenylalanine or tryptophan. A D gene is named only where the DNA matches it firmly. The size field is filled for only some rows; it gives once, few, many or a size class.

TRBJ1-1 | NA | TRBV11-2 | NA | CASSLDRASSEAFF | TGTGCCAGCAGCTTAGATCGAGCTAGCTCTGAAGCTTTCTTT
TRBJ1-2 | few | TRBV20-1 | TRBD1 | CSAREGFGDRPNYGYTF | TGCAGTGCTAGAGAGGGGTTTGGGGACAGACCCAACTATGGCTACACCTTC
TRBJ1-2 | NA | TRBV7-9 | TRBD1 | CASSLRGRGNLRNYGYTF | TGTGCCAGCAGCTTACGTGGCAGGGGGAACCTACGTAACTATGGCTACACCTTC
TRBJ2-7 | few | TRBV3-1 | NA | CASSQVFSSYEQYF | TGTGCCAGCAGCCAAGTGTTCAGCTCCTACGAGCAGTACTTC
TRBJ2-1 | NA | TRBV20-1 | TRBD2 | CSARDLSRSGTSGSNEQFF | TGCAGTGCTAGAGATCTATCCAGGAGCGGGACTAGCGGGAGTAATGAGCAGTTCTTC
TRBJ2-3 | NA | TRBV12-3/TRBV12-4 | NA | CASSLVLETTDTQYF | TGTGCCAGCAGTTTGGTCCTCGAAACCACAGATACGCAGTATTTT
TRBJ2-7 | few | TRBV9 | TRBD1 | CASSEQGAGSYEQYF | TGTGCCAGCAGCGAACAGGGGGCGGGATCCTACGAGCAGTACTTC
TRBJ2-7 | few | TRBV9 | TRBD2 | CASSVGGSSSEQYF | TGTGCCAGCAGCGTAGGCGGGAGCTCCTCCGAGCAGTACTTC
TRBJ2-2 | NA | TRBV9 | NA | CASSVEVALPGELFF | TGTGCCAGCAGCGTAGAGGTAGCTCTCCCCGGGGAGCTGTTTTTT
TRBJ2-7 | few | TRBV6-2/TRBV6-3 | NA | CASRRGDYEQYF | TGTGCCAGTCGCCGTGGGGACTACGAGCAGTACTTC
TRBJ1-1 | few | TRBV29-1 | TRBD1 | CSVVTGIKAFF | TGCAGCGTCGTGACAGGGATTAAAGCTTTCTTT
TRBJ2-6 | NA | TRBV6-2/TRBV6-3 | NA | CASSLEDSGANVLTF | TGTGCCAGCAGTTTGGAGGACTCTGGGGCCAACGTCCTGACTTTC
TRBJ1-3 | NA | TRBV4-2 | NA | CASSQEQGPPSNTIYF | TGTGCCAGCAGCCAAGAACAGGGACCCCCCTCGAACACCATATATTTT
TRBJ2-1 | NA | TRBV20-1 | NA | CSARGDERDNEQFF | TGCAGTGCTAGAGGAGATGAGCGGGACAATGAGCAGTTCTTC
TRBJ2-3 | NA | TRBV4-3 | NA | CASSLDSSTDTQYF | TGCGCCAGCAGCCTGGACAGTAGCACAGATACGCAGTATTTT
TRBJ1-5 | many | TRBV12-3/TRBV12-4 | NA | CASRGTGNQPQHF | TGTGCCAGCAGAGGGACGGGGAATCAGCCCCAGCATTTT
TRBJ2-7 | few | TRBV12-3/TRBV12-4 | TRBD1 | CASSRDSNYEQYF | TGTGCCAGCAGTCGGGACAGTAACTACGAGCAGTACTTC
TRBJ2-1 | NA | TRBV3-1 | TRBD2 | CASSHQGSGRGGTYNEQFF | TGTGCCAGCAGCCACCAAGGCAGCGGGAGGGGAGGCACCTACAATGAGCAGTTCTTC
TRBJ1-3 | NA | TRBV7-2 | NA | CASSSGHSSGNTIYF | TGTGCCAGCAGCTCGGGACATAGCTCTGGAAACACCATATATTTT
TRBJ2-2 | few | TRBV6-2/TRBV6-3 | TRBD2 | CASSDQRGHTGELFF | TGTGCCAGCAGTGACCAGCGGGGGCACACCGGGGAGCTGTTTTTT
TRBJ1-5 | NA | TRBV19 | NA | CASSISGGGEPQHF | TGTGCCAGTAGTATCTCCGGTGGGGGTGAGCCCCAGCATTTT
TRBJ2-1 | few | TRBV7-2 | TRBD2 | CASRLAGENNEQFF | TGTGCCAGCAGGCTAGCGGGAGAGAACAATGAGCAGTTCTTC
TRBJ2-7 | few | TRBV15 | TRBD2 | CATRARTSGSSYEQYF | TGTGCCACCAGGGCCCGGACTAGCGGGAGCTCCTACGAGCAGTACTTC
TRBJ1-1 | NA | TRBV9 | TRBD1 | CASSEGTGNTEAFF | TGTGCCAGCAGCGAGGGGACAGGGAACACTGAAGCTTTCTTT
TRBJ1-1 | NA | TRBV18 | NA | CASSPDVRAGVTEAFF | TGTGCCAGCTCACCAGATGTAAGGGCGGGTGTGACTGAAGCTTTCTTT
TRBJ1-2 | few | TRBV9 | NA | CASSLSPPAPYGYTF | TGTGCCAGCAGCCTCTCGCCTCCCGCGCCCTATGGCTACACCTTC
TRBJ1-1 | NA | TRBV4-3 | NA | CASSQDRYKGEAFF | TGCGCCAGCAGCCAAGATCGGTACAAGGGTGAAGCTTTCTTT
TRBJ1-4 | few | TRBV29-1 | TRBD1 | CSVEDGRQGYEKLFF | TGCAGCGTTGAAGATGGCCGACAGGGGTATGAAAAACTGTTTTTT
TRBJ2-1 | few | TRBV6-5 | TRBD2 | CASSRGLAVYNEQFF | TGTGCCAGCAGCAGAGGACTAGCGGTTTACAATGAGCAGTTCTTC